This is a list of T cell receptor beta chains from one sample in a study of blood T cell repertoires in COVID-19. Data came from immunoSEQ multiplex PCR; TCRdb stores just in-frame clones and leaves some out. This table has about 210,000 clones, 88% appearing once. Sequencing was performed on peripheral blood. The receptors derive from a man between 18 and 29 years old with active or convalescent COVID-19. CDR3s include the opening cysteine and the closing phenylalanine or tryptophan. D genes are given only for firm matches. A row's size may be missing; if present it is once, few, many or a size class.

V gene	D gene	clone size	J gene	CDR3 DNA	CDR3 protein
TRBV5-4	NA	NA	TRBJ2-1	TGTGCCAGCAGCTTGGCCTGGGGGGAGTTGAGTGAGCAGTTCTTC	CASSLAWGELSEQFF
TRBV5-6	TRBD1	once	TRBJ2-3	TGTGCCAGCAGCTTCACCGGGACAGCGACAGATACGCAGTATTTT	CASSFTGTATDTQYF
TRBV27	TRBD1	NA	TRBJ1-1	TGTGCCAGCAGTAAAGGACAGGCTGAAGCTTTCTTT	CASSKGQAEAFF
TRBV19	NA	NA	TRBJ1-4	TGTGCCAGTAGTATATCGCGGGGAGCCAAGAATGAAAAACTGTTTTTT	CASSISRGAKNEKLFF
TRBV5-4	NA	NA	TRBJ2-3	TGTGCCAGCAGCCCAGGGTCTAGCGTCCCAGATACGCAGTATTTT	CASSPGSSVPDTQYF
TRBV10-3	NA	NA	TRBJ1-1	TGTGCCATCAGTGTAGACAGAGTAGGGACTGAAGCTTTCTTT	CAISVDRVGTEAFF
TRBV25-1	NA	NA	TRBJ1-2	TGTGCCAGCTTCAAGGGAGGGTCCTATGGCTACACCTTC	CASFKGGSYGYTF
TRBV7-2	TRBD1	once	TRBJ2-1	TGTGCCAGCAGCTTAGTGGCGGACAGGGTCAATGAGCAGTTCTTC	CASSLVADRVNEQFF
TRBV6-5	NA	NA	TRBJ2-7	TGTGCCAGCAGTTATGCGAGTAGCGTGGGCGAGCAGTACTTC	CASSYASSVGEQYF
TRBV6-4	NA	NA	TRBJ2-3	TGTGCCAGCAGCTCGGGACAAGCCACAGATACGCAGTATTTT	CASSSGQATDTQYF
TRBV19	NA	many	TRBJ1-3	TGTGCCAGTAGCCCACAGGGACTAAGTGGAAACACCATATATTTT	CASSPQGLSGNTIYF
TRBV30	TRBD2	NA	TRBJ2-4	TGTGCCTGGAGGACGGCAGGGACTAGTCGTTTGTACTTC	CAWRTAGTSRLYF
TRBV27	TRBD1	NA	TRBJ1-1	TGTGCCAGCAGTTTGACAGGGAGCACTGAAGCTTTCTTT	CASSLTGSTEAFF
TRBV19	NA	NA	TRBJ1-5	TGTGCCAGTAGTATAGATAAAAACGCTGGATGGGCCAGGAACAATCAGCCCCAGCATTTT	CASSIDKNAGWARNNQPQHF
TRBV6-5	NA	NA	TRBJ1-3	TGTGCCAGCAGAGCGGGTGGGGCCTCTGGAAACACCATATATTTT	CASRAGGASGNTIYF
TRBV5-1	NA	few	TRBJ1-1	TGCGCCAGCAGCTGGGGCCAGGGAGGAGGGACTGAAGCTTTCTTT	CASSWGQGGGTEAFF
TRBV2	NA	NA	TRBJ2-1	TGTGCCAGCAGTGAACTAGTCGCCAATGAGCAGTTCTTC	CASSELVANEQFF
TRBV9	TRBD2	NA	TRBJ2-2	TGTGCCAGCCACAGCGGGGGCACCGGGGAGCTGTTTTTT	CASHSGGTGELFF
TRBV3-1/TRBV3-2	NA	NA	TRBJ2-7	TGTGCCAGCAGCCATTCTAGCTACGAGCAGTACTTC	CASSHSSYEQYF
TRBV6-6	NA	once	TRBJ1-3	TGTGCCAGCGGAGTCTCTGGAAACACCATATATTTT	CASGVSGNTIYF
TRBV7-9	TRBD1	few	TRBJ1-5	TGTGCCAGCAGCTCCCCAGGGGGAAATAGCAATCAGCCCCAGCATTTT	CASSSPGGNSNQPQHF
TRBV30	NA	NA	TRBJ1-3	TGTGCCTGGAGTGTACCTCAGGGAAACACCATATATTTT	CAWSVPQGNTIYF
TRBV11-1	TRBD1	NA	TRBJ1-1	TGTGCCAGCAGCTTAGGGGACAGGGGGACTGAAGCTTTCTTT	CASSLGDRGTEAFF
TRBV24-1	TRBD1	NA	TRBJ2-3	TGTGCCACCAGTGAGACAGGGTTGGATACGCAGTATTTT	CATSETGLDTQYF
TRBV3-1/TRBV3-2	NA	NA	TRBJ1-2	TGTGCCAGCAGCCTAAACAGGGCGCACTATGGCTACACCTTC	CASSLNRAHYGYTF
TRBV4-3	NA	NA	TRBJ1-1	TGCGCCAGCAGCTTAACAGGGTCGAACACTGAAGCTTTCTTT	CASSLTGSNTEAFF
TRBV7-9	NA	NA	TRBJ2-7	TGTGCCAGCAGCTTTAGAGGGAGCGAGCAGTACTTC	CASSFRGSEQYF
TRBV6-2/TRBV6-3	TRBD1	NA	TRBJ1-6	TGTGCCAGCAGTTTACCCCGGGACAGGGGAAATTCACCCCTCCACTTT	CASSLPRDRGNSPLHF
TRBV11-2	NA	once	TRBJ1-2	TGTGCCAGCAGCTTAGGGGAGCACTATGGCTACACCTTC	CASSLGEHYGYTF
TRBV5-1	NA	NA	TRBJ2-5	TGCGCCAGCAGCTTTCAGGATCAAGAGACCCAGTACTTC	CASSFQDQETQYF
TRBV2	TRBD2	NA	TRBJ2-1	TGTGCCAGCAGCGCTACCCTAGCGGGAATGGGGCACAATGAGCAGTTCTTC	CASSATLAGMGHNEQFF
TRBV5-5	NA	NA	TRBJ1-3	TGTGCCAGCAGCTTAGGGGCTTCCTCTGGAAACACCATATATTTT	CASSLGASSGNTIYF
TRBV5-1	TRBD2	NA	TRBJ2-1	TGCGCCAGCAGCAAAGGCCGCCTAGCGGGGGAGTACAATGAGCAGTTCTTC	CASSKGRLAGEYNEQFF
TRBV13	TRBD1	NA	TRBJ1-2	TGTGCCAGCAGCCCCGGACAGGGGAGTCTCTATGGCTACACCTTC	CASSPGQGSLYGYTF
TRBV4-3	TRBD1	once	TRBJ2-6	TGCGCCAGCAGCCAAGGGACAGGGGGTGGTGGGGCCAACGTCCTGACTTTC	CASSQGTGGGGANVLTF
TRBV27	TRBD2	NA	TRBJ2-7	TGTGCCAGCAGTTTAGTTGTATTGGGACTAGCGGGGGCGGAGCAGTACTTC	CASSLVVLGLAGAEQYF
TRBV5-1	TRBD1	NA	TRBJ2-2	TGCGCCAGCAGCATTACAGGGGTCGGGTCCGGGGAGCTGTTTTTT	CASSITGVGSGELFF
TRBV6-5	TRBD1	NA	TRBJ2-7	TGTGCCAGCAGTATCGGGACAGGGTTTTACGAGCAGTACTTC	CASSIGTGFYEQYF
TRBV13	TRBD2	NA	TRBJ2-7	TGTGCCAGCAGCTTCCCTGGAGCGGGGTACTACGAGCAGTACTTC	CASSFPGAGYYEQYF
TRBV2	NA	NA	TRBJ1-1	TGTGCCAGCAGTTCCTTCGGAAGCGGGACTGAAGCTTTCTTT	CASSSFGSGTEAFF
TRBV19	NA	NA	TRBJ1-2	TGTGCCAGTAGCTTTGGCCTAGCGGCTCTTAACTATGGCTACACCTTC	CASSFGLAALNYGYTF
TRBV18	TRBD1	NA	TRBJ1-3	TGTGCCAGCTCACCCAAACAGGGGGGGCGTGGAAACACCATATATTTT	CASSPKQGGRGNTIYF
TRBV7-2	TRBD2	NA	TRBJ2-3	TGTGCCAGCAGCTCCGGGCTGACTAGCGGGAGCACAGATACGCAGTATTTT	CASSSGLTSGSTDTQYF
TRBV28	NA	NA	TRBJ2-7	TGTGCCAGCAGTTTAATAACTTCGTTTCGGGAGCAGTACTTC	CASSLITSFREQYF
TRBV5-4	TRBD2	NA	TRBJ2-7	TGTGCCACCGGGGGGGCCGCGGTAGATACAACTTCCTACGAGCAGTACTTC	CATGGAAVDTTSYEQYF
TRBV5-1	TRBD2	NA	TRBJ2-2	TGCGCCAGCAACCGGGAGGCCGGGACCGGGGAGCTGTTTTTT	CASNREAGTGELFF
TRBV5-5	TRBD1	NA	TRBJ1-3	TGTGCCAGCAGCTGGACAGGGGGCGAGGCGGGAAACACCATATATTTT	CASSWTGGEAGNTIYF
TRBV6-5	NA	NA	TRBJ1-6	TGTGCCAGCCACAGGGCCAATAATTCACCCCTCCACTTT	CASHRANNSPLHF
TRBV3-1/TRBV3-2	NA	few	TRBJ1-5	TGTGCCAGCAGCCAAGCGGGGGAGGGTCAGCCCCAGCATTTT	CASSQAGEGQPQHF
TRBV2	NA	NA	TRBJ2-1	TGTGCCAGCACCCCTACGGGAAGCTCCTACAATGAGCAGTTCTTC	CASTPTGSSYNEQFF
TRBV7-2	NA	NA	TRBJ2-5	TGTGCCAGCAGCTTCGGAGGCCAAGAGACCCAGTACTTC	CASSFGGQETQYF
TRBV25-1	NA	NA	TRBJ2-5	TGTGCCAGCAGTGAGGAACAGGGCCTAGGAAGCGAGACCCAGTACTTC	CASSEEQGLGSETQYF
TRBV5-1	NA	NA	TRBJ1-1	TGCGCCAGCAGTCGGGAGGGCCACCTGAACACTGAAGCTTTCTTT	CASSREGHLNTEAFF